This T cell receptor beta chain derives from a study of molecular identifiers for immune sequencing clone quantification (dated by TCRdb to the late 2010s). Describing the broader study: For a replicate experiment, the RNA from either about 20,000 or 100,000 naive CD8 T cells was divided into five aliquots, and four of those aliquots went on to sequencing. CD8 T cells were used in a methods study to benchmark molecular-identifier clustering-based TCR repertoire sequencing (MIDCIRS) and TCR RNA copy counting. The paper's findings and limits, for the study overall: When barcode sub-clustering was left out, chimeric consensus sequences inflated TCR diversity, with chimeras reaching as high as 47%. The naive libraries included spiked-in Jurkat TCR RNA (roughly 11 copies' worth), and this RNA is not part of the donor repertoire. Clones above 20 RNA copies held over 99% of molecules in CMV-specific effector cells but under 1% in naive cells. Spiked-in Jurkat TCR RNA equivalent to a single cell was reported to be detectable even among approximately 900,000 naive CD8 T cells. The sizes of highly expanded clones could end up underestimated when identical TCR molecules share a barcode. Modeling indicated around 2.7 TCR RNA copies recovered per cell, compared with around 11 by digital PCR, which implies a capture efficiency of approximately 29%.

The protocol used for the library was PCR. Instrument used: NextSeq 500. Bulk TCR libraries were generated as previously described, with the TCR primers listed in Table S5 used. Total RNA was purified with the Qiagen AllPrep DNA/RNA kit. Before analysis, reads from multiple sequencing runs of one library were combined. In the paper's pipeline: Reads were retained only if the reads had an exact TCR constant sequence, and the retained reads were trimmed to 150 nt and grouped according to their 12-nt molecular barcodes. Reads within each barcode group were sub-clustered using a 15% Levenshtein threshold, and quality-weighted consensus sequences were constructed for each RNA molecule. Non-functional sequences were excluded, and lower-count sequences lying one edit away from another sequence were also excluded. Barcode sub-clusters with fewer than 20% of the maximum read count were removed, based on fitting two negative binomial distributions. TCRdb reanalyzed the raw reads on its own, using fastp at Q25 for trimming and MiXCR for clone calling, and kept in-frame beta chains. When rows share a CDR3 protein, they turn into one entry using the most common DNA and genes. Here the V and J calls rest on TCRdb's processing, not on the authors' analysis. In this sample the table shows under 600,000 distinct CDR3 sequences, around 25% of which occur a single time. The ten largest clones add up to 0.7% to 0.9% of the sample.

Libraries of naive CD8 T cells were generated from roughly 20,000 to 1,000,000 sorted cells, with 10%, 30% or 50% of the purified RNA used. Naive CD8 T cells were FACS-sorted as CD8+CD4-CCR7+CD45RA+ on a BD FACSAria II into RLT Plus buffer. Roughly ten TCR copies' worth of Jurkat RNA were spiked into about 20,000-1,100,000 naive CD8 T cell samples to test detection sensitivity. CD8 T cells were enriched using RosetteSep CD8+ T Cell Enrichment Cocktail and Ficoll-Paque, and the enriched cells then underwent ACK red cell lysis. V has 6 bases trimmed and J has 5 bases trimmed; junction bases matching no gene number 12. The CDR3 sequence holds 15 residues, the cysteine and phenylalanine included. CDR3 DNA only is kept here, 45 bases in frame from base 1. Sequences LNHDA (CDR1) and SQIVND (CDR2) are obtained from the germline V gene (reference sequence). This clonotype was observed many times. Its antigen remains undetermined. No base quality values were provided; no much bigger clone lies one nucleotide off.

The sequence joins TRBV19 to TRBJ2-7, with 8 bases aligning to TRBD1. Sequenced material: naive CD8+ T cells from blood, with Jurkat cell RNA spiked in. Taken with the paper, the label for cell subset or site translates to: FACS-sorted CD8+CD4-CCR7+CD45RA+ naive T cells. The receptor's source is a human donor in good health. Some libraries in this study had Jurkat cell RNA spiked in. The bases read TGTGCCAGTAGCATCGGACAGGGAGATTCCCACGAGCAGTACTTC. This sequence encodes CASSIGQGDSHEQYF.